The following is a T cell receptor (beta chain) sequence with its context. Antigen unknown. At one of its ends the junction is not consistent with the germline gene, which may arise from a read error. This entry is derived from a study of Graves' ophthalmopathy and Graves' hyperthyroidism. General observations from the study: The study's model predicted ophthalmopathy progression at 65% to 71% sensitivity and 72% to 85% specificity. A majority of expanded thyroid clonotypes exceeding 0.001 frequency were likewise present in blood.

With a duration under 3 months, ophthalmopathy in the donors showed moderate-to-severe activity, CAS ≥3 and NOSPECS ≥4. Certain patients, namely those with other autoimmune diseases, uncontrolled infections, pregnancy or lactation, were excluded. This CDR3 contains 13 residues. The authors amplified TCR beta CDR3 regions, and they did so from RNA transcripts for repertoire sequencing. Investigators did first-round RT-PCR with HTBI primers, then second-round multiplex PCR. TCRdb fed the multiplex PCR reads into MiXCR, producing one record per CDR3 protein. The sample lists 200,000 to 250,000 distinct CDR3 sequences; 20% to 25% were seen once.

The chain employs TRBV12-3 or TRBV12-4 and TRBJ2-7; no clear D gene. The sample taken for sequencing was peripheral blood. This receptor was obtained from a woman aged 50 to 60 with Graves' ophthalmopathy. This chain's CDR3 is CATSGPPIYEQYF. The CDR3 coding sequence is TGTGCCACCAGTGGCCCCCCAATCTACGAGCAGTACTTC.